The 29 T cell receptor beta chains in this list originate from one sample, sequenced in a study of post-analysis software for immune sequencing data. Regarding the study as a whole: Relative to controls, patients had 5 or 6 TRBV segments at higher frequency, with TRBV5-6, TRBV5-1 and TRBV20-1 among these.

cDNA libraries of TCR beta carried unique molecular identifiers. TCRdb redid the calling of the PCR reads with MiXCR, one entry per CDR3 protein. The sample consists of about 540,000 distinct CDR3 sequences, around 31% of them appearing once. Their cognate antigens are unknown. Material for sequencing was blood. The receptors were gathered from a girl under 18 with multiple sclerosis.

The chain links TRBV5-1 to TRBJ2-3; a possible D gene is TRBD1 (5 bases). Germline V gene data show CDR1 as SGHRS and CDR2 as YFSETQ. The CDR3 extends over 13 amino acids. V was clipped by 4 bases and J by 5 bases, with 11 bases between them. As DNA, the CDR3 is TGCGCCAGCAGCCCGACGCAGGGAGATACGCAGTATTTT. Residues: CASSPTQGDTQYF. The entire variable domain, with the rest obtained from reference TRBV5-1 and TRBJ2-3, is as follows: KAGVTQTPRYLIKTRGQQVTLSCSPISGHRSVSWYQQTPGQGLQFLFEYFSETQRNKGNFPGRFSGRQFSNSRSEMNVSTLELGDSALYLCASSPTQGDTQYFGPGTRLTVL.

There are a few counts of this clonotype. The gene calls are TRBV6-5 and TRBJ2-1, with 8 bases aligning to TRBD2. V lost 5 bases to trimming and J lost 4 bases; unmatched junction nucleotides: 7. CDR1 and CDR2 from the germline V gene are MNHEY and SVGAGI. The CDR3 runs 15 residues. As DNA, the CDR3 is TGTGCCAGCAGTCCTCTACTAGCGGAGTACAATGAGCAGTTCTTC. It encodes CASSPLLAEYNEQFF.

V and J are TRBV7-2 and TRBJ1-5; D is perhaps TRBD1 (5 bases). V lost 5 bases and J 5 bases, leaving 13 bases between the germline ends. The CDR3 contains 14 residues. CDR1 and CDR2 (germline): SGHTA, FQGNSA. DNA of the CDR3: TGTGCCAGCAGCCCGGGGCAGCAATATCAGCCCCAGCATTTT. Amino acids: CASSPGQQYQPQHF. The full variable domain, rest sourced from reference TRBV7-2 and TRBJ1-5, is GAGVSQSPSNKVTEKGKDVELRCDPISGHTALYWYRQSLGQGLEFLIYFQGNSAPDKSGLPSDRFSAERTGGSVSTLTIQRTQQEDSAVYLCASSPGQQYQPQHFGDGTRLSIL.

The chain uses TRBV20-1 and TRBJ2-2; either TRBD1 or TRBD2 may fit D (6 bases each). This CDR3 region has 16 residues. V was trimmed by 0 bases and J by 6 bases, leaving 17 bases between them. Germline V CDR1 and CDR2: DFQATT, SNEGSKA (reference sequence). CDR3 loop: CSARDVKGGDAGELFF. The CDR3 nucleotides are TGCAGTGCTAGAGATGTAAAGGGGGGCGACGCCGGGGAGCTGTTTTTT.

This clonotype has just a few counts. The gene calls are TRBV29-1 and TRBJ1-2; 7 bases match TRBD1. This CDR3 is 11 amino acids long. V was pared by 7 bases and J by 8 bases, with 7 bases of the junction left unmatched. Germline V gives CDR1 SQVTM, CDR2 ANQGSEA. The CDR3 bases are TGCAGCGCAAGGGGGCCGCGGGGCTACACCTTC. Translating it yields CSARGPRGYTF. The full variable domain, its missing parts supplied by reference TRBV29-1 and TRBJ1-2, is SAVISQKPSRDICQRGTSLTIQCQVDSQVTMMFWYRQQPGQSLTLIATANQGSEATYESGFVIDKFPISRPNLTFSTLTVSNMSPEDSSIYLCSARGPRGYTFGSGTRLTVV.

The CDR3 sequence: CATSGTSAGTDTQYF. The CDR3, as DNA: TGTGCCACCAGTGGAACTAGCGCCGGCACAGATACGCAGTATTTT. This chain links TRBV24-1 with TRBJ2-3, with 7 positions matching TRBD2. Germline loops: CDR1 KGHDR, CDR2 SFDVKD. CDR3 size: 15 residues. V gave up 5 bases and J gave up 1 base; unmatched junction bases: 5.

The chain recombines TRBV2 with TRBJ2-2; TRBD1 aligns across 9 bases. This CDR3 is 16 amino acids long. The V gene end was trimmed by 6 bases and the J gene end by 0 bases; junction bases not matched to a gene: 5. Germline V gives CDR1 SNHLY, CDR2 FYNNEI. Written as DNA, the CDR3 is TGTGCCAGCAGGCTTACAGGGGGCTCGAACACCGGGGAGCTGTTTTTT. This translates into CASRLTGGSNTGELFF.

The gene calls are TRBV10-2 and TRBJ1-5; TRBD1 might be the D (5 bases). CDR3 size: 14 residues. Trimming shortened V by 2 bases and J by 6 bases, and 11 bases separated the two germline ends. The germline CDR1 and CDR2 sequences are WSHSY and SAAADI. CDR3 in amino acids: CASSEGVRVQPQHF. DNA of the CDR3: TGCGCCAGCAGTGAGGGGGTCAGGGTTCAGCCCCAGCATTTT.

The V call is TRBV5-1, the J call TRBJ2-1; D is ambiguous. This CDR3 region has 13 residues. Germline lookup yields CDR1 SGHRS and CDR2 YFSETQ. The V and J ends lost 0 bases and 9 bases respectively, with 10 bases between them. The CDR3 coding sequence is TGCGCCAGCAGCTTGGCCATTTGGGGTGAGCAGTTCTTC. Translating gives CASSLAIWGEQFF.

V usage is TRBV4-1 and J usage is TRBJ2-3, with D perhaps TRBD2 (5 bases). Germline V lookup: CDR1 MGHRA, CDR2 YSYEKL. The CDR3 loop spans 16 amino acids. The V end was cut by 2 bases, the J end by 1 base, with 13 bases between. CDR3 region: CASSQRHPGGTDTQYF. The CDR3 coding sequence is TGCGCCAGCAGCCAACGACACCCCGGGGGCACAGATACGCAGTATTTT.

This clonotype was counted a few times. The V gene is TRBV4-2, the J gene TRBJ1-1; no definite D call. The CDR3 is 14 amino acids. Between the trimmed V and J ends, which lost 1 base and 2 bases, there was a span of 8 bases. Germline CDR1 and CDR2: LGHNA and YNFKEQ. CDR3 protein: CASSQVAENTEAFF. In DNA form, the CDR3 reads TGTGCCAGCAGCCAAGTAGCGGAAAACACTGAAGCTTTCTTT.

Remarks on this clonotype: With a much larger clone just one base away, this may be a read error. This chain joins TRBV20-1 and TRBJ2-1; 9 bases are a match to TRBD2. The CDR3 consists of 17 residues. Germline assignment: CDR1 DFQATT and CDR2 SNEGSKA (reference sequence). In nucleotides, the CDR3 is TGCAGTGCTAGAGATGTGTGGCGGCGGGGGGGCGGGAATGAGCGGTTCTTC. It is translated as CSARDVWRRGGGNERFF.

J is TRBJ1-2 and V is TRBV28, with D perhaps TRBD1 (5 bases). Trimming took off 5 bases at V and 0 bases at J, with 16 bases between the two ends. The CDR3 sequence is 16 residues long. In germline, CDR1 is MDHEN, CDR2 SYDVKM. CDR3 DNA sequence: TGTGCCAGCAGTGCCCACTGGGACGCTACTAACTATGGCTACACCTTC. This translates into CASSAHWDATNYGYTF.

This sequence joins TRBV5-1 and TRBJ2-1; 15 nucleotides align to TRBD2. In germline, CDR1 is SGHRS, CDR2 YFSETQ. V was clipped by 0 bases and J by 8 bases; unmatched bases: 3. The CDR3 runs 16 residues. The CDR3 region has the DNA TGCGCCAGCAGCTTGGACGGGACTAGCGGGGGGTATGAGCAGTTCTTC. Protein product: CASSLDGTSGGYEQFF.

As regards this clonotype: Germline is not matched at one junction end, which may reflect a read error. This chain connects TRBV29-1 to TRBJ2-1; D perhaps matches TRBD1 (5 bases). The CDR3 spans 10 residues. Per germline, CDR1 SQVTM and CDR2 ANQGSEA. This CDR3 is CSAMTAERFF. The CDR3 DNA reads TGCAGCGCCATGACAGCCGAGCGGTTCTTC.

This chain links TRBV27 with TRBJ1-2; 9 nucleotides line up with TRBD1. Trimming at V came to 4 bases and at J to 8 bases, leaving 14 bases not matched to a gene. The CDR3 spans 16 residues. Germline-derived CDR1 and CDR2 are MNHEY and SMNVEV (reference sequence). The CDR3 DNA sequence: TGTGCCAGCAGTTATTATCCGGGACAGGGTTTTCGGGGCTACACCTTC. Translation gives CASSYYPGQGFRGYTF.

This clonotype occurred a few times. The CDR3 nucleotides read TGTGCCAGCAGTCCAGGGACAGGGCCCCACGAGCAGTACTTC. Translating it yields CASSPGTGPHEQYF. This chain joins TRBV12-3 or TRBV12-4 and TRBJ2-7, with 9 bases matching TRBD1. Trimming cost V 5 bases and J 5 bases; bases outside gene matches: 7. This CDR3 has 14 amino acids.

In its sample, this clonotype was seen a few times. V gene TRBV7-9 combines with J gene TRBJ2-1, with D unresolved. This CDR3 is built from 14 residues. V lost 5 bases, J lost 7 bases, and 15 bases lay in between. The V gene's germline CDR1 is SEHNR and CDR2 FQNEAQ (reference sequence). The CDR3 is CASSPVGTVNEQFF. CDR3 in DNA: TGTGCCAGCAGCCCCGTGGGCACTGTAAATGAGCAGTTCTTC.

The chain employs TRBV7-2 and TRBJ2-1; 13 bases match TRBD2. This CDR3 comprises 15 residues. Trimming cost V 1 base and J 12 bases; bases outside gene matches: 6. CDR1 is SGHTA and CDR2 is FQGNSA in the germline V gene. CDR3 sequence reads: CASSLELAGGPRQFF. The DNA of the CDR3 is TGTGCCAGCAGCTTAGAACTAGCGGGGGGGCCTCGGCAGTTCTTC.

This clonotype has a handful of counts. The chain combines TRBV6-2 or TRBV6-3 with TRBJ2-1, with 8 nucleotides matching TRBD2. This CDR3 region has 17 residues. CDR1 is MNHEY, CDR2 SVGEGT, per germline. Trimming cost V 2 bases and J 3 bases; bases outside gene matches: 9. The CDR3 coding sequence is TGTGCCAGCAGTTACGGTATAGCGGGGTTGGGCTACAATGAGCAGTTCTTC. Encoded protein: CASSYGIAGLGYNEQFF.

The chain is built from TRBV28 and TRBJ1-3; D is unclear. CDR1 MDHEN and CDR2 SYDVKM come from the germline V gene. Trimming removed 3 bases at V and 4 bases at J, with 16 bases between. CDR3 size: 16 residues. CDR3 nucleotide sequence: TGTGCCAGCAGTTTGCCGGGTCGGAGGTTCGGAAACACCATATATTTT. Its translation: CASSLPGRRFGNTIYF. The full variable domain, with the rest looked up from reference TRBV28 and TRBJ1-3, is DVKVTQSSRYLVKRTGEKVFLECVQDMDHENMFWYRQDPGLGLRLIYFSYDVKMKEKGDIPEGYSVSREKKERFSLILESASTNQTSMYLCASSLPGRRFGNTIYFGEGSWLTVV.

This chain uses TRBV20-1 with TRBJ2-4, with D perhaps TRBD1 (5 bases). Germline CDR1 reads DFQATT; CDR2 reads SNEGSKA (reference sequence). Trimming took 6 bases from V and 0 from J, leaving 12 bases between them. CDR3 size: 14 residues. The CDR3 DNA reads as TGCAGTGCCAACAGGCGACTAGCCAAAAACATTCAGTACTTC. Its protein product is CSANRRLAKNIQYF.

This clonotype was counted only a few times. The chain uses TRBV25-1 and TRBJ1-1; 7 nucleotides line up with TRBD1. The CDR3 is 12 residues long. From germline, CDR1 is MGHDK and CDR2 SYGVNS. With 1 base clipped from V and 10 bases from J, the junction kept 3 bases outside the gene matches. This CDR3 reads CASSELQGRAFF. The CDR3 DNA sequence: TGTGCCAGCAGTGAATTACAGGGGAGAGCTTTCTTT.

CDR3 amino acids: CASSFNRAWETQYF. DNA for the CDR3: TGTGCCAGCAGCTTCAACAGGGCTTGGGAGACCCAGTACTTC. V and J are TRBV7-9 and TRBJ2-5; the D gene is possibly TRBD1 (6 bases). Trimming removed 3 bases at V and 5 bases at J, with 13 bases between. This CDR3 has 14 residues. Germline V gives CDR1 SEHNR, CDR2 FQNEAQ (reference sequence).

With regard to this clonotype: Relative to the germline gene, one junction end is altered; a read error may explain this. This chain joins TRBV12-3 or TRBV12-4 and TRBJ1-2; 12 nucleotides agree with TRBD1. The CDR3 is made up of 14 amino acids. This CDR3 is CVSRPGQGAYGYTF. CDR3 bases: TGTGTCAGCAGACCGGGACAGGGGGCCTATGGCTACACCTTC.

The V call is TRBV5-1, the J call TRBJ2-1; 8 nucleotides align to TRBD2. Germline CDR1 reads SGHRS; CDR2 reads YFSETQ. The CDR3 spans 16 residues. V shed 0 bases and J 4 bases; nucleotides not matched to a gene: 6. CDR3 sequence (DNA): TGCGCCAGCAGCTTGGCGTCTGAGCGGGGGTACAATGAGCAGTTCTTC. It codes for CASSLASERGYNEQFF.

The sample holds a few counts of this clonotype. This rearrangement joins TRBV11-2 to TRBJ2-1, with 8 bases aligning to TRBD2. CDR1 and CDR2 from the germline V gene are SGHAT and FQNNGV. The CDR3 consists of 16 residues. V shed 5 bases, J shed 2 bases, and the junction held 8 bases outside the gene matches. CDR3 protein: CASSLLSGGTYNEQFF. The CDR3 DNA sequence: TGTGCCAGCAGCCTCCTCTCGGGGGGGACCTACAATGAGCAGTTCTTC.

The chain recombines TRBV12-3 or TRBV12-4 with TRBJ2-5; D not resolved. CDR3 size: 14 residues. The V gene lost 0 bases and the J gene lost 3 bases, with 8 bases spanning the gap. The CDR3 is CASSLAPRKETQYF. DNA of the CDR3: TGTGCCAGCAGTTTAGCTCCCAGGAAAGAGACCCAGTACTTC.

The rearrangement joins TRBV20-1 to TRBJ2-7, with 14 bases aligning to TRBD2. J lost 7 bases, V lost 5 bases, and 10 bases had no gene match. This CDR3 contains 15 residues. Germline CDR1 and CDR2: DFQATT and SNEGSKA (reference sequence). The CDR3 sequence: CSASGLAGGENEQYF. CDR3 in DNA: TGCAGTGCTTCAGGACTAGCGGGGGGAGAGAATGAGCAGTACTTC.